One T cell receptor (beta chain) is described in this entry. The data belong to a study of T cell changes during pregnancy in multiple sclerosis. Trimming took 0 bases from V and 0 from J, leaving 12 bases between them. The CDR3 spans 18 residues. Germline assignment: CDR1 LGHNA and CDR2 YNFKEQ. Method: immunoSEQ multiplex PCR; TCRdb's copy keeps in-frame clones and lacks some. Altogether more than 55,000 clones are present, 90% to 95% being singletons, with the ten largest covering 2.2%. Specimen: peripheral blood, collected in the third trimester of pregnancy. The V and J genes are TRBV4-2 and TRBJ2-6; weak D call: TRBD2 (5 bases). This sequence originates from a female donor in good health, enrolled as a control in a pregnancy study. The CDR3 DNA follows: TGTGCCAGCAGCCAAGAGGTAGGACTGACCTCTGGGGCCAACGTCCTGACTTTC. As protein: CASSQEVGLTSGANVLTF.